Listed below are T cell receptor beta chains from one sample, sequenced in a study of T-cell memory formation after mild COVID-19. MiXCR, applied by TCRdb to the 5' RACE reads, yields one record per CDR3 protein. Here the sample spans some 410,000 distinct CDR3 sequences, 20% to 30% being singletons. Sequencing input: PBMCs or a T cell subset sorted from them (not recorded which). These receptors all come from an adult woman who had mild COVID-19 (a few samples of this study predate the infection). Cell type and time point are not known. CDR3s include the opening cysteine and the closing phenylalanine or tryptophan. D genes are given only for firm matches. Clone size is given for some rows only: seen once, a few or many times, or a class if the clone is expanded.

TRBV4-2	TRBD1	few	TRBJ1-2	TGTGCCAGCAGCAATACAGGGGGCAAAGGGGGCTACACCTTC	CASSNTGGKGGYTF
TRBV11-3	-	few	TRBJ2-7	TGTGCCAGCAGCTTTACTACAGGCCGCGGCTCCTACGAGCAGTACTTC	CASSFTTGRGSYEQYF
TRBV7-2	TRBD1	once	TRBJ1-2	TGTGCCAGCAGCTTCTCCGGGACAGGGAGTTGGGAAGGCTACACCTTC	CASSFSGTGSWEGYTF
TRBV19	TRBD1	-	TRBJ1-1	TGTGCCAGCTCTTCAGGGGGCGCGGGGAAGCAAGCTTTCTTT	CASSSGGAGKQAFF
TRBV12-3/TRBV12-4	-	-	TRBJ2-1	TGTGCCAGCAGTGCATACCACAGTATCCCTTACAATGAGCAGTTCTTC	CASSAYHSIPYNEQFF
TRBV7-6	TRBD1	-	TRBJ2-7	TGTGCCAGCAGCTTAACGACAGGGGAGCACGAGCAGTACTTC	CASSLTTGEHEQYF
TRBV6-2/TRBV6-3	-	few	TRBJ2-7	TGTGCCAGCAGTTACGCAGGACAGCCGGCGGTCGAGCAGTACTTC	CASSYAGQPAVEQYF
TRBV5-1	TRBD1	-	TRBJ2-5	TGCGCCAGCAGGACCGGGACAGGGGAAGAGACCCAGTACTTC	CASRTGTGEETQYF
TRBV2	TRBD2	-	TRBJ2-3	TGTGCCAGCAGTGTTGGGAGGGAGACAGATACGCAGTATTTT	CASSVGRETDTQYF
TRBV12-3/TRBV12-4	-	-	TRBJ2-3	TGTGCCAGCAGTTCTCTGGAGTTGGTAGATACGCAGTATTTT	CASSSLELVDTQYF
TRBV3-1	-	few	TRBJ2-1	TGTGCCAGCAGCCCCACGCGAGGCGGTCTGAAGGTGAGGAATGAGCAGTTCTTC	CASSPTRGGLKVRNEQFF
TRBV7-3	TRBD1	-	TRBJ1-2	TGTGCCAGCAGCTCTCGACAGGGAAATGGCTACACCTTC	CASSSRQGNGYTF
TRBV2	-	few	TRBJ1-1	TGTGCCAGTGGCGGGCCAGGGAGGAACACTGAAGCTTTCTTT	CASGGPGRNTEAFF
TRBV20-1	-	few	TRBJ2-7	TGCAGTGCTTTAGACGGCTCCTCCTACGAGCAGTACTTC	CSALDGSSYEQYF
TRBV20-1	TRBD1	-	TRBJ2-7	TGCAGTGCTTTTCCGGGACAGGGTCCCTACGAGCAGTACTTC	CSAFPGQGPYEQYF
TRBV18	TRBD1	few	TRBJ2-7	TGTGCCAGCTCACCACCATACAGGGGCTACGAGCAGTACTTC	CASSPPYRGYEQYF
TRBV12-3/TRBV12-4	-	-	TRBJ1-2	TGTGCCAGCAGACCTAGTAGCTATGGCTACACCTTC	CASRPSSYGYTF
TRBV27	-	few	TRBJ1-1	TGTGCCAGCAGTTTAACCAGGGAGTACACTGAAGCTTTCTTT	CASSLTREYTEAFF
TRBV5-1	-	-	TRBJ1-1	TGCGCCAGCAGCTTATCTCTAGCGGGCTCCACTGAAGCTTTCTTT	CASSLSLAGSTEAFF
TRBV7-8	-	few	TRBJ1-1	TGTGCCAGCAGCTTAGCCGGGGTACGGACTGAAGCTTTCTTT	CASSLAGVRTEAFF
TRBV7-9	-	-	TRBJ2-1	TGTGCCAGCAGGGACACTCTAAGCTCCTACAATGAGCAGTTCTTC	CASRDTLSSYNEQFF
TRBV7-9	TRBD2	-	TRBJ2-3	TGTGCCAGCAGCGGACTAGCGGGAGGGCCTATGTCAGATACGCAGTATTTT	CASSGLAGGPMSDTQYF